This T cell receptor (beta chain) was documented in a study of shared clonotypes between healthy human individuals. Findings and limits, study-wide: Across subsets, estimated richness was generally greater for naive than for memory populations.

There are 14 residues in the CDR3. In germline, CDR1 is WSHSY, CDR2 SAAADI. V was cut by 6 bases and J by 0 bases, with 6 bases left in between. To note about this clone: Its antigen is still unknown.

Libraries were prepared by immunoSEQ multiplex PCR; TCRdb keeps only in-frame clonotypes and omits some of them. The data contain roughly 2.5 million clones, around nine tenths of them seen just once; the ten biggest clones take up more than 0.12%. The specimen was naive CD4+ T cells sorted from blood. Documented subset: CD45RA+ positively selected. The V and J genes are TRBV10-2 and TRBJ2-6; D not certain. This receptor was obtained from a man aged 18-30 years in good health. CDR3 DNA sequence: TGCGCCAGCAGCCGGGCCTCTGGGGCCAACGTCCTGACTTTC. It yields the protein CASSRASGANVLTF.